Following are 5 T cell receptor beta chains from one sample sequenced in a study of tissue T cells after allogeneic stem cell transplantation (dated by TCRdb to between 2021 and 2024). Preparation of the library involved the immunoSEQ multiplex PCR assay. TCRdb holds this immuneACCESS table with in-frame rearrangements only. Some clones are missing; in checked studies, unresolved V genes explain under half, and the rest has no known cause. This sample is represented by tens of thousands of clones; around 67% of them were singletons. The ten biggest clones cover about 0.77% of the sample. The sample comprised sorted cells pooled from one or two spleens. The receptors come from a pool of C57BL/6 mice in good health.

Points on this clone: The gene names given are mouse names. The read stops 1 residue short of the end of the CDR3; the missing end is completed from the germline J gene. This sample also contains other DNA sequences that code for the same CDR3. The chain carries TRBV1 and TRBJ2-7; D is possibly TRBD2 (7 bases). There are 13 residues in the CDR3. Germline values: CDR1 NSQYPW, CDR2 LRSPGD (reference sequence). V was shortened by 3 bases and J by 2 bases, with 8 bases between the two germline ends. The CDR3 sequence is CTCSAGGAYEQYF. Incomplete CDR3 DNA: TGCACCTGCAGTGCGGGGGGCGCCTATGAACAGTAC.

This clone was recorded once. These gene names are mouse names. The read ends 1 residue early relative to the CDR3; the germline J gene fills the gap. This sequence joins TRBV31 and TRBJ1-4; unclear D gene. CDR1 and CDR2 (germline): GKSSPN, SITVG. Trimming removed 4 bases at V and 0 bases at J, with 9 bases between. This CDR3 has 14 amino acids. CDR3 DNA, as far as it was read: TGTGCCTGGACCCGGGGAATTTCCAACGAAAGATTATTT. It is translated as CAWTRGISNERLF. In full, the CDR3 reads CAWTRGISNERLFF.

Of note for this clone: Mouse gene names apply. The read is 1 residue too short to cover the CDR3 end, so that end is filled in from the germline J gene. The V and J genes are TRBV15 and TRBJ2-2; a possible D gene is TRBD1 (6 bases). Trimming removed 5 bases from V and 1 base from J, with 8 bases in between. The CDR3 is 14 residues long. CDR1 and CDR2 from the germline V gene are SGHND and FRSKSL. CDR3 protein: CASSPDRNTGQLYF. The part of the CDR3 DNA that was read is TGTGCCAGCAGTCCGGACAGAAACACCGGGCAGCTCTAC.

Concerning this clone: Gene and germline names: mouse. Read coverage stops 1 residue before the CDR3 terminus; the germline J gene supplies the remainder. The chain combines TRBV13-1 with TRBJ2-7, with 12 positions matching TRBD2. The trim removed 6 bases at V and 3 bases at J, leaving 4 bases unmatched. The V gene's germline CDR1 is NSHNY and CDR2 SYGAGN. The CDR3 is 14 amino acids. CDR3 DNA, as far as it was read: TGTGCCAGCATCCGGGACTGGGGGGTCTATGAACAGTAC. It specifies CASIRDWGVYEQY. The whole CDR3 is CASIRDWGVYEQYF.

As to this clone: Gene names are the mouse ones. The DNA ends 1 residue before the CDR3 does, and the rest of the CDR3 is filled in from the germline J gene. This chain links TRBV3 with TRBJ2-2; 10 bases are a match to TRBD1. The CDR3 runs 17 residues. J was trimmed by 0 bases and V by 5 bases; bases with no gene match: 6. The germline V gene encodes CDR1 SNHLY and CDR2 FYNGKV (reference sequence). CDR3 in amino acids: CASSAGQGFANTGQLYF. CDR3 DNA, as far as it was read: TGTGCCAGCAGCGCGGGACAGGGGTTCGCAAACACCGGGCAGCTCTAC. The full variable domain, with the rest looked up from reference TRBV3 and TRBJ2-2, is GPKVLQIPSHQIIDMGQMVTLNCDPVSNHLYFYWYKQILGQQMEFLVNFYNGKVMEKSKLFKDQFSVERPDGSYFTLKIQPTALEDSAVYFCASSAGQGFANTGQLYFGEGSKLTVL.